These 14 T cell receptor beta chains originate from one sample sequenced in a study of cytomegalovirus exposure and HLA in healthy donors. PCR employed 60 Vbeta and 13 Jbeta primers. Assay: immunoSEQ multiplex PCR; the TCRdb copy retains only in-frame clones and omits some. The sample includes fewer than 100,000 clones, roughly 76% seen only once; the top ten take 2% to 2.5%. Sequencing was carried out using PBMCs. Every receptor here comes from a man between 35 and 55 years old in good health and CMV-seronegative.

The chain is built from TRBV18 and TRBJ2-1; 9 positions match TRBD2. V was clipped by 2 bases and J by 8 bases; unmatched bases: 13. The CDR3 is 17 residues long. CDR1 KGHSH and CDR2 LQKENI come from the germline V gene. The CDR3 sequence is CASSPWARREGIDEQFF. In DNA form, the CDR3 reads TGTGCCAGCTCACCATGGGCGCGGCGGGAGGGCATCGATGAGCAGTTCTTC. Complete variable domain (other parts from reference TRBV18 and TRBJ2-1): NAGVMQNPRHLVRRRGQEARLRCSPMKGHSHVYWYRQLPEEGLKFMVYLQKENIIDESGMPKERFSAEFPKEGPSILRIQQVVRGDSAAYFCASSPWARREGIDEQFFGPGTRLTVL.

This clone was recorded once. The rearrangement uses TRBV29-1 and TRBJ1-2; weak D call: TRBD1 (6 bases). CDR1 and CDR2 (germline): SQVTM, ANQGSEA. The CDR3 spans 12 residues. V was clipped by 4 bases and J by 1 base, with 7 bases between them. The CDR3 loop is CSVGDNNYGYTF. Here the CDR3 DNA reads TGCAGCGTTGGGGACAATAACTATGGCTACACCTTC.

V usage is TRBV19 and J usage is TRBJ1-5; D unresolved. V lost 4 bases and J lost 5, with 18 bases in between. Germline CDR1 and CDR2: LNHDA and SQIVND (reference sequence). This CDR3 region has 16 residues. The CDR3: CASSKRKQGGDQPQHF. As DNA, the CDR3 is TGTGCCAGTAGTAAACGGAAACAAGGAGGCGATCAGCCCCAGCATTTT. The complete variable domain, with remaining parts taken from reference TRBV19 and TRBJ1-5, reads DGGITQSPKYLFRKEGQNVTLSCEQNLNHDAMYWYRQDPGQGLRLIYYSQIVNDFQKGDIAEGYSVSREKKESFPLTVTSAQKNPTAFYLCASSKRKQGGDQPQHFGDGTRLSIL.

V is TRBV7-2 and J is TRBJ2-3, with D possibly matching TRBD1 (6 bases). The germline V gene encodes CDR1 SGHTA and CDR2 FQGNSA. V lost 1 base and J 5 bases, leaving 13 bases between the germline ends. The CDR3 has 15 residues. The CDR3 reads CASSLGNRVGDTQYF. In DNA, the CDR3 is TGTGCCAGCAGCTTAGGAAACAGGGTGGGAGATACGCAGTATTTT.

This sequence joins TRBV2 and TRBJ1-4, with 7 nucleotides matching TRBD1. Unmatched junction bases numbered 5, after V lost 5 bases and J lost 8 bases. This CDR3 region has 13 residues. From germline, CDR1 is SNHLY and CDR2 FYNNEI. The CDR3 region is CASSTVQGEKLFF. The CDR3 DNA is TGTGCCAGCAGTACAGTACAGGGGGAAAAACTGTTTTTT.

This clone was detected only a few times. This chain links TRBV28 with TRBJ2-2; tentatively, D is TRBD2 (5 bases). Trimming shortened V by 0 bases and J by 0 bases, and 8 bases separated the two germline ends. The CDR3 has 16 amino acids. Germline V CDR1 and CDR2: MDHEN, SYDVKM. The CDR3 protein is CASSLWPAANTGELFF. CDR3 nucleotides: TGTGCCAGCAGTTTATGGCCAGCGGCGAACACCGGGGAGCTGTTTTTT. Looking up the rest from reference TRBV28 and TRBJ2-2 gives the full variable domain: DVKVTQSSRYLVKRTGEKVFLECVQDMDHENMFWYRQDPGLGLRLIYFSYDVKMKEKGDIPEGYSVSREKKERFSLILESASTNQTSMYLCASSLWPAANTGELFFGEGSRLTVL.

This clone was seen more than once but under ten times. The genes are TRBV18 and TRBJ2-7; TRBD1 aligns across 11 bases. CDR1 is KGHSH, CDR2 LQKENI, per germline. The CDR3 runs to 15 residues. V lost 3 bases to trimming and J lost 3 bases; unmatched junction nucleotides: 4. The CDR3 spells CASSPPGQGGYEQYF. The CDR3 nucleotides are TGTGCCAGCTCACCTCCGGGACAGGGGGGCTACGAGCAGTACTTC. The variable domain in full, completed from reference TRBV18 and TRBJ2-7, reads NAGVMQNPRHLVRRRGQEARLRCSPMKGHSHVYWYRQLPEEGLKFMVYLQKENIIDESGMPKERFSAEFPKEGPSILRIQQVVRGDSAAYFCASSPPGQGGYEQYFGPGTRLTVT.

The chain couples TRBV19 to TRBJ2-3; TRBD2 aligns across 8 bases. This CDR3 contains 15 residues. Trimming at V came to 4 bases and at J to 1 base, leaving 4 bases not matched to a gene. The germline V gene has CDR1 LNHDA and CDR2 SQIVND (reference sequence). The CDR3 sequence: CASSTTSAGTDTQYF. The CDR3 region has the DNA TGTGCCAGTAGTACGACTAGCGCGGGCACAGATACGCAGTATTTT. The full variable domain, completed using reference TRBV19 and TRBJ2-3, is DGGITQSPKYLFRKEGQNVTLSCEQNLNHDAMYWYRQDPGQGLRLIYYSQIVNDFQKGDIAEGYSVSREKKESFPLTVTSAQKNPTAFYLCASSTTSAGTDTQYFGPGTRLTVL.

This clone has more than one count but fewer than ten. The V gene is TRBV6-1, the J gene TRBJ2-5; no clear D gene. This CDR3 contains 13 residues. The germline V and J ends were trimmed by 6 bases and 9 bases, with 17 bases remaining between them. Per the germline V gene, CDR1 is MNHNS and CDR2 is SASEGT. The CDR3 protein is CASSQARSGSQYF. In nucleotides, the CDR3 is TGTGCCAGCAGCCAAGCCCGTTCCGGGTCCCAGTACTTC.

The genes are TRBV27 and TRBJ2-7, with TRBD1 identical over 7 bases. Germline-derived CDR1 and CDR2 are MNHEY and SMNVEV (reference sequence). V lost 5 bases to trimming and J lost 3 bases; unmatched junction nucleotides: 7. The CDR3 spans 14 residues. This CDR3 reads CASSSWTGNYEQYF. CDR3 DNA: TGTGCCAGCAGTAGCTGGACAGGTAACTACGAGCAGTACTTC.

The V call is TRBV7-2, the J call TRBJ2-2; 7 bases align to TRBD2. The CDR3 loop spans 17 amino acids. V shed 0 bases, J shed 5 bases, and the junction held 9 bases outside the gene matches. Germline CDR1 reads SGHTA; CDR2 reads FQGNSA. This CDR3 reads CASSLAGYRGETGELFF. In nucleotides, the CDR3 is TGTGCCAGCAGCTTAGCGGGTTACCGGGGGGAAACCGGGGAGCTGTTTTTT.

This chain uses TRBV30 with TRBJ2-3, with 11 bases matching TRBD2. The germline CDR1 and CDR2 sequences are GTSNPN and SVGIG (reference sequence). The V segment lost 0 bases and the J segment 2 bases; nucleotides outside the gene matches: 1. The CDR3 loop spans 15 amino acids. CDR3 DNA: TGTGCCTGGAGTGTGACTAGCGGGAACACAGATACGCAGTATTTT. This encodes CAWSVTSGNTDTQYF.

This chain joins TRBV2 and TRBJ1-2, with D maybe TRBD1 (6 bases). This CDR3 comprises 14 residues. Germline assignment: CDR1 SNHLY and CDR2 FYNNEI. Trimming pared 3 bases from V and 1 base from J, leaving 9 bases between. Here the CDR3 DNA reads TGTGCCAGCAGTGAGGGCAGGGGTAACTATGGCTACACCTTC. Residues: CASSEGRGNYGYTF.

This chain joins TRBV9 and TRBJ2-1; 8 bases line up with TRBD2. Trimming cost V 3 bases and J 8 bases; bases outside gene matches: 16. The CDR3 runs to 17 residues. CDR1 is SGDLS and CDR2 is YYNGEE in the germline V gene. CDR3 coding DNA: TGTGCCAGCAGCGCCCCTGTGGTAGCGGGAAAGTGGGATGAGCAGTTCTTC. Protein sequence: CASSAPVVAGKWDEQFF.